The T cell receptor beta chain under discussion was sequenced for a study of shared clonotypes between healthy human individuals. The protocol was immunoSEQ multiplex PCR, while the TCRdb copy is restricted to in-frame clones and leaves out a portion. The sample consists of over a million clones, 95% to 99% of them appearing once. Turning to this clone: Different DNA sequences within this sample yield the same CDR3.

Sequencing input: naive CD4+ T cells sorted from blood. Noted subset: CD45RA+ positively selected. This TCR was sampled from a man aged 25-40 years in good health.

The CDR3 DNA is TGTGCCAGCAGCTTAGCGTCGGGCAGCAATGAGCAGTTCTTC. This sequence encodes CASSLASGSNEQFF. V usage is TRBV7-2 and J usage is TRBJ2-1; D remains ambiguous. This CDR3 spans 14 amino acids. The V and J ends lost 0 bases and 6 bases respectively, with 9 bases between them. From germline, CDR1 is SGHTA and CDR2 FQGNSA.